This T cell receptor beta chain is from a study of blood T cell repertoires in COVID-19. Background on the study: The cDNA or gDNA used as material had been derived from T cells, B-cell-depleted T cells, or PBMCs.

Original data processing: Nucleated cell counts were estimated from reference gene primer amplification. Profiling relied on immunoSEQ multiplex PCR, and the TCRdb table lists in-frame clones only, not all of them. V, J and clone size derive from that table, while D and trimming were established from the DNA sequence. The data show tens of thousands of clones, 91% seen once. The CDR3 is 14 amino acids. Germline V gives CDR1 KGHSH, CDR2 LQKENI. V trimming: 0 bases; J trimming: 12 bases; junction bases outside the gene matches: 5. Material: peripheral blood. The chain has TRBV18 and TRBJ1-6; TRBD1 aligns across 7 bases. This sequence originates from a woman in her forties or fifties in a cohort sampled during active COVID-19. CDR3 in DNA: TGTGCCAGCTCACCACCTCCAGGGGGAGGACCCCTCCACTTT. Protein product: CASSPPPGGGPLHF.